Each of the 11 T cell receptor beta chains below was sequenced from the same sample in a study of shared clonotypes between healthy human individuals. Cells designated naive CD8 were CD45RO-negative and were positively selected for CCR7, with terminally differentiated effector memory CD45RA+ cells excluded. Sequenced by immunoSEQ multiplex PCR; TCRdb stores in-frame clones only, minus some. Altogether about 1,900,000 clones are present, roughly 94% being singletons, with the ten largest covering more than 0.9%. The sample comprised naive CD8+ T cells sorted from blood. Receptors originate from a man aged 18 to 30 in good health.

With regard to this clone: Within the sample, other DNA sequences also encode this same CDR3. V is TRBV19 and J is TRBJ1-2; no definite D call. This CDR3 is 12 amino acids long. Germline CDR1 LNHDA, CDR2 SQIVND (reference sequence). V was shortened by 1 base and J by 7 bases, with 7 bases between the two germline ends. DNA of the CDR3: TGTGCCAGTAGTATAGGGGGTACTGGCTACACCTTC. Its protein product is CASSIGGTGYTF.

The chain couples TRBV5-4 to TRBJ2-3; 8 positions agree with TRBD2. Trimming cost V 0 bases and J 5 bases; bases outside gene matches: 5. CDR3 length: 15 amino acids. Germline CDR1 SGHNT, CDR2 YYREEE (reference sequence). CDR3 DNA sequence: TGTGCCAGCAGCTTGGGGCTAGCGGGCCTAGATACGCAGTATTTT. Amino acid sequence: CASSLGLAGLDTQYF.

The chain employs TRBV12-2 and TRBJ2-6; the table's D call of TRBD1 was not tested on the DNA. TRBV12-2 is reported as a pseudogene. This CDR3 has 17 residues. CDR3 residues: CASRLAPGKSGANVLTF. The CDR3 bases are TGTGCAAGTCGCTTAGCGCCAGGGAAATCAGGGGCCAACGTCCTGACTTTC.

This chain uses TRBV25-1 with TRBJ2-5; 12 nucleotides align to TRBD2. Trimming at V came to 8 bases and at J to 5 bases, leaving 12 bases not matched to a gene. This CDR3 comprises 16 residues. Germline V lookup: CDR1 MGHDK, CDR2 SYGVNS. DNA of the CDR3: TGTGCCAGCGCGGGGCCTAGCGGGGGGGCCTGGGAGACCCAGTACTTC. Protein: CASAGPSGGAWETQYF.

V is TRBV19 and J is TRBJ2-7; a possible D gene is TRBD1 (5 bases). The CDR3 runs to 13 residues. V gave up 4 bases and J gave up 3 bases, with 10 bases separating them. CDR1 LNHDA and CDR2 SQIVND come from the germline V gene (reference sequence). The CDR3 DNA is TGTGCCAGTAGTAGGACCCAGGGCTACGAGCAGTACTTC. Its translation: CASSRTQGYEQYF.

This CDR3 reads CAWTRAGSSYEQYF. In DNA form, the CDR3 reads TGTGCCTGGACCAGGGCAGGGAGCTCCTACGAGCAGTACTTC. The V call is TRBV30, the J call TRBJ2-7, with D perhaps given as TRBD1 or TRBD2 (5 bases each). Trimming cost V 4 bases and J 0 bases, with 13 bases left between them. Germline values: CDR1 GTSNPN, CDR2 SVGIG (reference sequence). The CDR3 is 14 amino acids.

The chain couples TRBV27 to TRBJ2-3; TRBD1 matches 10 bases. The CDR3 runs to 11 residues. The J segment lost 13 bases and the V segment lost 4 bases, leaving 2 bases of the junction unmatched. In germline, CDR1 is MNHEY, CDR2 SMNVEV (reference sequence). The CDR3 sequence is CASSSGQGEYF. The CDR3 DNA reads as TGTGCCAGCAGTTCAGGACAGGGGGAGTATTTT.

This rearrangement joins TRBV6-1 to TRBJ2-3; the D is unclear. CDR1 and CDR2 from the germline V gene are MNHNS and SASEGT. Trimming removed 7 bases from V and 0 bases from J, with 11 bases in between. The CDR3 runs to 14 residues. DNA for the CDR3: TGTGCCAGCAAAACTGGGTTTAGCACAGATACGCAGTATTTT. The encoded protein is CASKTGFSTDTQYF.

The genes are TRBV4-1 and TRBJ2-2; D is uncertain. Germline lookup yields CDR1 MGHRA and CDR2 YSYEKL. V lost 2 bases to trimming and J lost 7 bases, with 8 bases between them. This CDR3 spans 13 amino acids. CDR3 in DNA: TGCGCCAGCAGCCAACCTTACGGCGGGGAGCTGTTTTTT. Translating it yields CASSQPYGGELFF.

This clone appeared once. The rearrangement uses TRBV30 and TRBJ1-4; 10 bases map to TRBD1. The CDR3 loop spans 19 amino acids. The trim removed 1 base at V and 3 bases at J, leaving 14 bases unmatched. From germline, CDR1 is GTSNPN and CDR2 SVGIG (reference sequence). In nucleotides, the CDR3 is TGTGCCTGGAGTGGGTTTTGGACAGGGGGTCCTTTGGCTAATGAAAAACTGTTTTTT. This translates into CAWSGFWTGGPLANEKLFF.

The CDR3 region has the DNA TGTGCCAGCAGCGTAGACTTGGGCGGTGGAAACACCATATATTTT. This sequence encodes CASSVDLGGGNTIYF. The chain has TRBV9 and TRBJ1-3, with D hard to call. The germline V gene encodes CDR1 SGDLS and CDR2 YYNGEE. There are 15 residues in the CDR3. The V end was cut by 0 bases, the J end by 3 bases, with 10 bases between.